The 9 T cell receptor beta chains below were found in one sample sequenced in a study of blood T cells in healthy people across ages (dated by TCRdb to the mid-2010s). The library was prepared using 5' RACE. These reads were obtained on an Illumina HiSeq 2500. The second PCR ran for about 6 to 11 cycles and used a J-beta primer mix along with a sample-barcoded 5' primer. TCRdb reran the public reads through fastp at Q25 and MiXCR, keeping productive beta chains. Merged by CDR3 protein, the rows form single entries marked with the most common genes and DNA. Within this sample are some 800,000 distinct CDR3 sequences, with 20% to 25% of them counted one time only. The ten largest clones represent under 4.5% of the sample. The same specimen was also included in a second study, on T cells of mothers and their children.

The sample consisted of blood. Every receptor here comes from a boy between 10 and 17 years old in good health.

This clonotype was picked up one time. V is TRBV11-1 and J is TRBJ1-1; no reliable D call. Germline-derived CDR1 and CDR2 are SGHAT and FQDESV (reference sequence). V lost 1 base and J 4 bases, leaving 10 bases between the germline ends. The CDR3 spans 14 residues. CDR3 residues: CASSLERWSTEAFF. As DNA, the CDR3 is TGTGCCAGCAGCTTAGAACGCTGGAGCACTGAAGCTTTCTTT.

The table lists this clonotype with a few counts. The rearrangement joins TRBV6-2 or TRBV6-3 to TRBJ2-3; the D is unclear. The CDR3 contains 18 residues. Germline V gives CDR1 MNHEY, CDR2 SVGEGT. Between the trimmed V and J ends, which lost 2 bases and 0 bases, there was a span of 18 bases. The CDR3 DNA is TGTGCCAGCAGTTACCCATCGACATGGACGGCTAGCACAGATACGCAGTATTTT. Protein sequence: CASSYPSTWTASTDTQYF.

V usage is TRBV20-1 and J usage is TRBJ2-3, with a possible D match to TRBD2 (5 bases). Germline CDR1 DFQATT, CDR2 SNEGSKA (reference sequence). V was trimmed by 5 bases and J by 5 bases, leaving 8 bases between them. This CDR3 has 11 amino acids. DNA for the CDR3: TGCAGTGCTCCGGCGGGAGATACGCAGTATTTT. It specifies CSAPAGDTQYF.

The rearrangement uses TRBV9 and TRBJ1-1; D gene uncertain. The germline CDR1 and CDR2 sequences are SGDLS and YYNGEE. The CDR3 sequence is 16 residues long. V was pared by 0 bases and J by 0 bases, with 12 bases between. The CDR3 nucleotides read TGTGCCAGCAGCGTAGATCCGCGGCTCATGAACACTGAAGCTTTCTTT. Amino acids: CASSVDPRLMNTEAFF.

This clonotype was found a few times. The V and J genes are TRBV27 and TRBJ2-7; D might be TRBD1 (5 bases). The V and J ends lost 4 bases and 5 bases respectively, with 12 bases between them. Germline V gene sequence: CDR1 MNHEY, CDR2 SMNVEV (reference sequence). This CDR3 contains 13 residues. CDR3 residues: CASSWAGFNEQYF. The CDR3 DNA reads as TGTGCCAGCAGTTGGGCAGGGTTCAACGAGCAGTACTTC.

The V and J genes are TRBV7-3 and TRBJ1-4, with a possible D match to TRBD1 (6 bases). Germline V gene lookup returns CDR1 SGHTA and CDR2 FQGTGA. This CDR3 has 15 amino acids. V was pared by 2 bases and J by 7 bases, with 14 bases between. The CDR3 here is CASSLLGGGVEKLFF. CDR3 in DNA: TGTGCCAGCAGCTTATTGGGGGGCGGAGTTGAAAAACTGTTTTTT.

This clonotype was detected ten times or more. This chain connects TRBV6-2 or TRBV6-3 to TRBJ2-7; D not certain. The V and J ends lost 1 base and 3 bases respectively, with 1 base between them. Germline assignment: CDR1 MNHEY and CDR2 SVGEGT. There are 11 residues in the CDR3. Here the CDR3 reads CASSYFYEQYF. The CDR3 region has the DNA TGTGCCAGCAGTTACTTCTACGAGCAGTACTTC.

This chain uses TRBV25-1 with TRBJ1-2; tentative D call: TRBD1 (6 bases). Germline CDR1 is MGHDK and CDR2 is SYGVNS. V lost 3 bases, J lost 4 bases, and 15 bases lay in between. The length of the CDR3 is 15 residues. In DNA, the CDR3 is TGTGCCAGCAGTGAGCCGGGGACAAAGTCCTATGGCTACACCTTC. As protein: CASSEPGTKSYGYTF.

This clonotype was counted only a few times. This chain uses TRBV29-1 with TRBJ2-3, with 8 nucleotides matching TRBD2. The CDR3 spans 13 residues. Per the germline V gene, CDR1 is SQVTM and CDR2 is ANQGSEA. Germline trimming cut 6 bases from V and 5 bases from J; bases unmatched to any gene: 7. The CDR3 protein is CSVSGTSEDTQYF. The CDR3 coding sequence is TGCAGCGTATCCGGGACTAGTGAAGATACGCAGTATTTT.